Sequencing of this T cell receptor (beta chain) was carried out in a study of cytotoxic CD8 clonotypes in ibrutinib-treated CLL. Assay used: immunoSEQ multiplex PCR; TCRdb lists only in-frame clones, some missing. The sample records about 180,000 clones, 84% being singletons. The source is a human donor with chronic lymphocytic leukemia. Sequencing used PBMCs, obtained after 24 months of ibrutinib treatment.

The CDR3 spells CASSAKGQGGIYGYTF. CDR3 nucleotide sequence: TGTGCCAGCAGTGCTAAAGGACAGGGGGGTATCTATGGCTACACCTTC. The chain is built from TRBV28 and TRBJ1-2; TRBD1 matches 10 bases. The V and J ends lost 5 bases and 4 bases, in that order; junction bases with no gene match: 10. Germline-derived CDR1 and CDR2 are MDHEN and SYDVKM. The CDR3 is made up of 16 amino acids.